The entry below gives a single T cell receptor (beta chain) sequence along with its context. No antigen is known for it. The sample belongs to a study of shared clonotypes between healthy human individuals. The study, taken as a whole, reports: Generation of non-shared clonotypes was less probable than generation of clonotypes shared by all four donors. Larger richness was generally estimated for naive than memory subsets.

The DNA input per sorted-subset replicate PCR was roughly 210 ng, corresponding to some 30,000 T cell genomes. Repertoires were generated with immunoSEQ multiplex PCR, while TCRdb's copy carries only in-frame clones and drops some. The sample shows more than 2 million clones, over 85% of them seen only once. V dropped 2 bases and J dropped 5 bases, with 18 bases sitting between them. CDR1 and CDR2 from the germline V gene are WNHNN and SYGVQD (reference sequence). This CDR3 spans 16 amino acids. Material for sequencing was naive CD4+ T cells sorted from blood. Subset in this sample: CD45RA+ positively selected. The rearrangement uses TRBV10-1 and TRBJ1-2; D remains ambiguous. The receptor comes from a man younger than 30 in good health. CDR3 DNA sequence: TGCGCCAGCAGTGAGACTCTATCGGAAAGCTTATATGGCTACACCTTC. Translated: CASSETLSESLYGYTF.